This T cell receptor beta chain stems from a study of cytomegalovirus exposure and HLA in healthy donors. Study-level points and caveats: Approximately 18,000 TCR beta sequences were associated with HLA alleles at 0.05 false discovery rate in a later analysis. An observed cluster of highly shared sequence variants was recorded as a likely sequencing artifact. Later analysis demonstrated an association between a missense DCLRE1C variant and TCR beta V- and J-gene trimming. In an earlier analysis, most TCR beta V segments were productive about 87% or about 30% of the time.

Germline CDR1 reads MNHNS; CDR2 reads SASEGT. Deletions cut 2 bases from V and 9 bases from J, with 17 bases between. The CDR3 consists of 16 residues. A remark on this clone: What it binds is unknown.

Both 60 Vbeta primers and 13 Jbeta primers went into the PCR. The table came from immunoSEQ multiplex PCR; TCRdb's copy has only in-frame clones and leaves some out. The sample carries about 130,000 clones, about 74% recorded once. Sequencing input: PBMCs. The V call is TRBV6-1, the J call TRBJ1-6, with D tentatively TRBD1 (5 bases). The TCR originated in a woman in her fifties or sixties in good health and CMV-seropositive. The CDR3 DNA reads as TGTGCCAGCAGTGAAAATAGTAGGGGCCTCCCTTCACCCCTCCACTTT. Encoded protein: CASSENSRGLPSPLHF.